The rows below give T cell receptor beta chains drawn from one sample of a study of Tregs in tolerant kidney transplant recipients. The table came from immunoSEQ multiplex PCR; TCRdb's copy has only in-frame clones and leaves some out. The sample includes 98,000 or so clones, around 91% of them seen just once. The specimen was CD4+ T cells from blood, collected before the transplant. Receptors originate from a human donor who received a combined kidney and bone marrow transplant. Each CDR3 is given with its conserved first and last residue. A D gene is named only where the DNA matches it firmly.

CDR3	D	V	J	length
CASSLSMNTEAFF	.	TRBV7-6	TRBJ1-1	13
CASSANYGYTF	.	TRBV9	TRBJ1-2	11
CASSLARGWEGLGGYTF	.	TRBV7-2	TRBJ1-2	17
CASSSDRYSNQPQHF	.	TRBV19	TRBJ1-5	15
CASSRRTGAEAFF	TRBD1	TRBV4-3	TRBJ1-1	13
CASSFVGQGNTGELFF	TRBD1	TRBV5-1	TRBJ2-2	16
CASSLALNTEAFF	.	TRBV7-2	TRBJ1-1	13
CASGRQGNTGELFF	TRBD1	TRBV6-6	TRBJ2-2	14
CASSPYLQGGDTQYF	.	TRBV7-2	TRBJ2-3	15
CSVQDRVFPEAFF	TRBD1	TRBV29-1	TRBJ1-1	13
CAIRADAGGRVGEQFF	TRBD2	TRBV10-3	TRBJ2-1	16
CASSPPGFAYEQYF	.	TRBV25-1	TRBJ2-7	14
CASSIVGGELQHF	.	TRBV19	TRBJ1-5	13
CASSQDSGPDTQYF	.	TRBV7-2	TRBJ2-3	14
CASSLTGLPTPQHF	.	TRBV7-8	TRBJ1-5	14
CASSLYSRQSSGNTIYF	.	TRBV5-6	TRBJ1-3	17
CASSSQEIHSGNTIYF	.	TRBV5-1	TRBJ1-3	16
CASSSPQGEGNQPQHF	TRBD1	TRBV28	TRBJ1-5	16
CASSYSRGPVTDTQYF	TRBD1	TRBV6-5	TRBJ2-3	16
CASSSVAGAASSYNEQFF	TRBD2	TRBV5-4	TRBJ2-1	18
CASSKDRNDEQYF	.	TRBV2	TRBJ2-7	13
CASSLGRDSYNEQFF	.	TRBV7-2	TRBJ2-1	15
CASSLGTSGRYSSYNEQFF	TRBD2	TRBV5-6	TRBJ2-1	19
CASSEVAGGGTSEKLFF	TRBD1	TRBV6-1	TRBJ1-4	17
CASSPETWWGGALDTQYF	.	TRBV7-9	TRBJ2-3	18
CASSHPTTPGQTYEQYF	TRBD1	TRBV4-1	TRBJ2-7	17
CASSDGTGQRVYF	.	TRBV6-1	TRBJ2-7	13
CASGLTDTEAFF	.	TRBV12-5	TRBJ1-1	12
CASSYSGDYGYTF	.	TRBV6-5	TRBJ1-2	13